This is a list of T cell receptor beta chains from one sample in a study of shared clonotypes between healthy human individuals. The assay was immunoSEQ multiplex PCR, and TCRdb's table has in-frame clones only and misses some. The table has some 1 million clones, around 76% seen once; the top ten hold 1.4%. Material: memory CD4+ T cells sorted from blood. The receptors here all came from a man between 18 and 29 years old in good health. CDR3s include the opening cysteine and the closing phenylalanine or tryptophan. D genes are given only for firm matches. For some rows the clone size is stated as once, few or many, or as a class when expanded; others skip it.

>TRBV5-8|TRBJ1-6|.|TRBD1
CASSQDRVVNSPLHF
TGTGCCAGCAGCCAGGACAGGGTAGTTAATTCACCCCTCCACTTT
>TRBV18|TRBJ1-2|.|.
CASSPPGDIYGYTF
TGTGCCAGCTCACCACCAGGCGATATCTATGGCTACACCTTC
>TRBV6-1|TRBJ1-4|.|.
CGTGGQINEKLFF
TGTGGGACTGGAGGACAGATAAATGAAAAACTGTTTTTT
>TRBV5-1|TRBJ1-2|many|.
CASSLGDYGYTF
TGCGCCAGCAGCTTGGGGGACTATGGCTACACCTTC
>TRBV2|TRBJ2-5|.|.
CASSAQRAPPETQYF
TGTGCCAGCAGTGCTCAACGGGCTCCCCCAGAGACCCAGTACTTC
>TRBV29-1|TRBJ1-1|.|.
CSVDPVDTEAFF
TGCAGCGTTGACCCGGTGGACACTGAAGCTTTCTTT
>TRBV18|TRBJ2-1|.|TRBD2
CASSPPGTSGIHEQFF
TGCGCCAGCTCACCACCAGGGACTAGCGGGATACATGAGCAGTTCTTC
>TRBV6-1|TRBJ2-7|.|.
CASSEGALTLYEQYF
TGTGCCAGCAGTGAAGGGGCCCTGACCTTGTACGAGCAGTACTTC
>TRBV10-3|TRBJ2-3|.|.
CAISALRGGTDTQYF
TGTGCCATCAGTGCTTTGCGGGGAGGTACAGATACGCAGTATTTT
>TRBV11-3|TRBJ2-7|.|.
CASSLAGDGPYEQYF
TGTGCCAGCAGCTTAGCGGGGGACGGGCCCTACGAGCAGTACTTC
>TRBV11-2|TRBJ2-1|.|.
CASSSGAKGNYNEQFF
TGTGCCAGCAGCTCGGGAGCCAAGGGAAACTACAATGAGCAGTTCTTC
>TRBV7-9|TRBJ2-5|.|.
CASSLLSETQYF
TGTGCCAGCAGCTTATTATCTGAGACCCAGTACTTC
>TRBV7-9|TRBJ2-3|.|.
CASSRPPVDTQYF
TGTGCCAGCAGCAGACCCCCAGTAGATACGCAGTATTTT
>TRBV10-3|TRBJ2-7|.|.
CAISGGAQNYEQYF
TGTGCCATCAGTGGGGGGGCACAGAACTACGAGCAGTACTTC
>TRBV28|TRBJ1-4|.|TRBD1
CASSAQGTGGVNEKLFF
TGTGCCAGCAGTGCGCAGGGGACAGGGGGGGTTAATGAAAAACTGTTTTTT
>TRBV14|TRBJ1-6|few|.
CASSHDGGRSSPLHF
TGTGCCAGCAGCCACGATGGGGGACGCAGTTCACCCCTCCACTTT
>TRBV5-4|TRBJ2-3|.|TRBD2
CASTTSGGATDTQYF
TGTGCCAGCACAACTAGCGGGGGGGCTACGGATACGCAGTATTTT
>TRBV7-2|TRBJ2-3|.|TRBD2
CASSLTSGATNTQYF
TGTGCCAGCAGCTTAACTAGCGGAGCAACTAATACGCAGTATTTT
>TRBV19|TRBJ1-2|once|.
CASRFNYGYTF
TGTGCCAGTAGGTTTAACTATGGCTACACCTTC
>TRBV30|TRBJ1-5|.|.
CAWSGYGGTQPQHF
TGTGCCTGGAGTGGCTATGGGGGAACTCAGCCCCAGCATTTT
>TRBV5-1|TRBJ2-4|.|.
CASSSDGTAKNIQYF
TGCGCCAGCAGCTCCGACGGAACAGCCAAAAACATTCAGTACTTC
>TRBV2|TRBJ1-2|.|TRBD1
CASSARQGALVDYTF
TGTGCCAGCAGTGCCCGACAGGGGGCCCTTGTGGACTACACCTTC
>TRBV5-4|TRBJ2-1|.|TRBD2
CASSTTSGTYNEQFF
TGTGCCAGCAGCACGACTAGCGGGACCTACAATGAGCAGTTCTTC
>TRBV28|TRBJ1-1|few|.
CASSLSQAVTEAFF
TGTGCCAGCAGTTTAAGCCAGGCGGTCACTGAAGCTTTCTTT
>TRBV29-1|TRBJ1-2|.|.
CSVDVRNYGYTF
TGCAGCGTTGACGTCAGAAACTATGGCTACACCTTC
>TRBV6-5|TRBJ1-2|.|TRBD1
CASSPQGVHGYTF
TGTGCCAGCAGTCCACAGGGGGTACATGGCTACACCTTC
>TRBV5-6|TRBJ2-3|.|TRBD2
CASSSRYGTIAHTQYF
TGTGCCAGCAGCTCTAGGTACGGGACTATTGCGCATACGCAGTATTTT
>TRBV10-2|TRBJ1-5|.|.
CASGPLSNQPQHF
TGCGCCAGCGGTCCCCTTAGCAATCAGCCCCAGCATTTT
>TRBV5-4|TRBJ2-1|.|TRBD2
CASSLEWLAGGNEQFF
TGTGCCAGCAGCTTGGAGTGGCTAGCGGGAGGGAATGAGCAGTTCTTC
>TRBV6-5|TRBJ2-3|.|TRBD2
CASSSGATDTQYF
TGTGCCAGCAGCAGCGGGGCCACAGATACGCAGTATTTT
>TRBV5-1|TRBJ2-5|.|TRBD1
CASSSPRTGVETQYF
TGCGCCAGCAGCTCGCCCAGAACAGGGGTAGAGACCCAGTACTTC
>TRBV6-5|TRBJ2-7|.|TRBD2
CASRPGLAGSYEQYF
TGTGCCAGCAGACCGGGGCTAGCGGGTTCCTACGAGCAGTACTTC
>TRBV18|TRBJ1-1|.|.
CASSSRDTEAFF
TGTGCCAGCTCCTCCCGAGACACTGAAGCTTTCTTT
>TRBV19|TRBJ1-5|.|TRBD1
CASRGQGPNQPQHF
TGTGCCAGTAGGGGACAGGGGCCCAATCAGCCCCAGCATTTT
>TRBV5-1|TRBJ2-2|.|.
CASSLAEDSANTGELFF
TGCGCCAGCAGCTTGGCCGAGGACAGTGCGAACACCGGGGAGCTGTTTTTT
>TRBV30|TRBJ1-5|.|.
CAWSVRGGYQPQHF
TGTGCCTGGAGTGTAAGAGGGGGTTATCAGCCCCAGCATTTT
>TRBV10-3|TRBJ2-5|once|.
CAISESWSVAAQETQYF
TGTGCCATCAGTGAGTCTTGGAGCGTAGCAGCCCAAGAGACCCAGTACTTC
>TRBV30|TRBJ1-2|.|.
CAWSVRAGYTF
TGTGCCTGGAGTGTAAGGGCGGGCTACACCTTC
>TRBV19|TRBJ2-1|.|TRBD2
CASSIEASGGNNEQFF
TGTGCCAGTAGTATAGAGGCTAGCGGGGGAAACAATGAGCAGTTCTTC
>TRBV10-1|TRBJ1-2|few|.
CASAGNYGYTF
TGCGCCAGCGCAGGGAACTATGGCTACACCTTC
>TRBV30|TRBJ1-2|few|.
CAWSDRVDGYTF
TGTGCCTGGAGTGACAGGGTTGATGGCTACACCTTC